This TCR beta chain was found in a study of OX40 agonist ivuxolimab in advanced cancers. General observations from the study: The expanded peripheral T cells' antigen specificity was not determined. In the 0.1 to 3.0 mg/kg range, CD4+ and CD8+ blood T cells had expanded clonally by week 6.

The sample holds a few counts of this clone. Its antigen is unidentified. The V end was cut by 1 base, the J end by 3 bases, with 7 bases between. Germline-derived CDR1 and CDR2 are PRHDT and FYEKMQ (reference sequence). This CDR3 region has 13 residues. Generated by immunoSEQ multiplex PCR, the TCRdb table keeps only in-frame clones and is missing some. The top ten clones hold about a quarter of a sample with tens of thousands of clones, roughly 83% of them seen once. The chain couples TRBV13 to TRBJ2-7, with D possibly TRBD2 on 5 matching bases. The sample was CD4+ or CD8+ T cells sorted from blood, taken in a trial of the OX40 agonist ivuxolimab. The TCR sequence derives from an adult with an advanced solid tumor such as melanoma, head and neck, liver or kidney cancer. The CDR3 nucleotides read TGTGCCAGCAGCTTAGATGGAGGCTACGAGCAGTACTTC. Protein sequence: CASSLDGGYEQYF.